A selection of T cell receptor beta chains follows, all from one sample in a study of cytotoxic CD8 clonotypes in ibrutinib-treated CLL. TCRdb's table, derived via immunoSEQ multiplex PCR, lists solely in-frame clones and lacks some. The data show about 310,000 clones, roughly 85% seen once. The specimen was PBMCs, collected before ibrutinib treatment. The receptors here all came from a human donor with chronic lymphocytic leukemia. Both conserved end residues are part of each CDR3. D genes are given only for firm matches. The size entry is marked missing in some rows and otherwise reads once, few, many or a size class.

V	size	length	D	J	CDR3	DNA
TRBV5-1	NA	13	TRBD1	TRBJ1-2	CASSLQGMEGYTF	TGCGCCAGCAGCTTACAGGGGATGGAGGGCTACACCTTC
TRBV30	NA	15	NA	TRBJ1-4	CAWSVLGTTNEKLFF	TGTGCCTGGAGTGTACTTGGGACAACTAATGAAAAACTGTTTTTT
TRBV14	NA	15	NA	TRBJ2-7	CASSPAGLHRYEQYF	TGTGCCAGCAGCCCGGCGGGCCTCCATAGGTACGAGCAGTACTTC
TRBV6-5	NA	15	NA	TRBJ1-3	CASRTGGGLGNTIYF	TGTGCCAGCAGAACGGGAGGCGGGCTTGGAAACACCATATATTTT
TRBV7-6	NA	16	NA	TRBJ2-3	CASSLFVGGTGDTQYF	TGTGCCAGCAGCTTATTTGTAGGGGGAACGGGAGATACGCAGTATTTT
TRBV6-5	NA	14	TRBD1	TRBJ2-2	CASTHRGHTGELFF	TGTGCCAGCACCCACAGGGGGCACACCGGGGAGCTGTTTTTT
TRBV6-5	NA	14	TRBD2	TRBJ2-7	CASRRTSGPYEQYF	TGTGCCAGCAGACGGACTAGCGGGCCCTACGAGCAGTACTTC
TRBV15	NA	14	NA	TRBJ2-7	CATSRDLRVNEQYF	TGTGCCACCAGCAGAGATCTTAGGGTGAACGAGCAGTACTTC
TRBV27	once	13	NA	TRBJ1-5	CASSLSDQGPQHF	TGTGCCAGCAGTTTATCAGACCAAGGTCCCCAGCATTTT
TRBV2	few	13	TRBD2	TRBJ2-7	CAILPSGSSEQYF	TGTGCCATCCTCCCTAGCGGGAGTTCCGAGCAGTACTTC
TRBV10-3	NA	12	TRBD1	TRBJ2-7	CATYRQGEEQYF	TGTGCCACCTACCGACAGGGGGAGGAGCAGTACTTC
TRBV11-2	NA	14	NA	TRBJ1-2	CASSVRTEGYGYTF	TGTGCCAGCAGCGTCCGGACAGAAGGCTATGGCTACACCTTC
TRBV12-5	few	13	NA	TRBJ1-5	CASGLLGNQPQHF	TGTGCTAGTGGTTTATTAGGGAATCAGCCCCAGCATTTT
TRBV19	NA	14	NA	TRBJ2-7	CASSIRGLSYEQYF	TGTGCCAGTAGTATCAGGGGTCTTTCCTACGAGCAGTACTTC
TRBV6-5	NA	14	NA	TRBJ2-7	CASSQLLGSREQYF	TGTGCCAGCAGTCAGTTATTGGGTAGCCGCGAGCAGTACTTC
TRBV7-6	NA	15	NA	TRBJ2-5	CASSFRAGYEETQYF	TGTGCCAGCAGCTTTAGGGCAGGGTATGAGGAGACCCAGTACTTC
TRBV19	NA	18	TRBD2	TRBJ2-1	CASSISPLTSGRWNEQFF	TGTGCCAGTAGTATCAGTCCTTTGACTAGCGGGAGATGGAATGAGCAGTTCTTC
TRBV9	NA	15	NA	TRBJ2-4	CASSVASGAQNIQYF	TGTGCCAGCAGCGTAGCTTCAGGGGCGCAGAACATTCAGTACTTC
TRBV4-3	NA	18	NA	TRBJ1-5	CASSQDLAQGRGNQPQHF	TGCGCCAGCAGCCAAGATTTGGCGCAGGGCCGGGGCAATCAGCCCCAGCATTTT
TRBV6-4	few	14	TRBD1	TRBJ2-3	CASSYGQGTDTQYF	TGTGCCAGCAGTTACGGACAGGGGACAGATACGCAGTATTTT
TRBV30	NA	13	TRBD2	TRBJ2-1	CAWSVSLAREQFF	TGTGCCTGGAGTGTATCACTAGCGAGAGAGCAGTTCTTC
TRBV5-1	NA	16	NA	TRBJ2-2	CASSYRTPEQDGELFF	TGCGCCAGCAGCTACCGGACCCCCGAGCAGGACGGGGAGCTGTTTTTT
TRBV6-6	few	13	NA	TRBJ2-6	CASASSGANVLTF	TGTGCCAGTGCCAGCTCTGGGGCCAACGTCCTGACTTTC
TRBV30	NA	12	NA	TRBJ1-2	CAWSGQPLGYTF	TGTGCCTGGAGTGGACAGCCTTTGGGCTACACCTTC
TRBV7-8	NA	15	NA	TRBJ2-3	CASSLGQWTTDTQYF	TGTGCCAGCAGCTTAGGACAGTGGACCACAGATACGCAGTATTTT
TRBV2	NA	18	TRBD1	TRBJ2-6	CASSRFQGALSGANVLTF	TGTGCCAGCAGTCGGTTTCAGGGGGCTCTCTCTGGGGCCAACGTCCTGACTTTC
TRBV19	NA	15	NA	TRBJ2-7	CASSWGDSYTYEQYF	TGTGCCAGTAGTTGGGGGGACAGCTACACCTACGAGCAGTACTTC
TRBV28	NA	13	NA	TRBJ1-1	CASNVGRVTEAFF	TGTGCCAGCAACGTTGGCAGGGTCACTGAAGCTTTCTTT
TRBV4-3	NA	17	NA	TRBJ1-2	CASSQVLVEWVGYGYTF	TGCGCCAGCAGCCAAGTATTAGTAGAGTGGGTCGGCTATGGCTACACCTTC
TRBV9	NA	14	NA	TRBJ1-2	CASSVATEKYGYTF	TGTGCCAGCAGCGTAGCGACAGAGAAATATGGCTACACCTTC
TRBV4-1	NA	15	NA	TRBJ2-5	CASSPGPLKGETQYF	TGCGCCAGCAGCCCGGGTCCCCTTAAGGGAGAGACCCAGTACTTC
TRBV5-6	NA	16	NA	TRBJ2-5	CASSPIDRRSQETQYF	TGTGCCAGCAGCCCCATTGATCGACGGAGTCAAGAGACCCAGTACTTC
TRBV11-2	NA	12	NA	TRBJ2-5	CASGKLVETQYF	TGTGCCAGCGGCAAACTAGTGGAGACCCAGTACTTC
TRBV2	once	13	TRBD1	TRBJ1-2	CASSAGQIYGYTF	TGTGCCAGCAGCGCGGGACAGATCTATGGCTACACCTTC
TRBV14	NA	15	TRBD2	TRBJ2-1	CASSPPGGAYNEQFF	TGTGCCAGCAGCCCCCCTGGGGGGGCCTACAATGAGCAGTTCTTC
TRBV2	NA	16	NA	TRBJ1-5	CASSEEAAGVNQPQHF	TGTGCCAGCAGTGAAGAGGCGGCAGGGGTTAATCAGCCCCAGCATTTT
TRBV19	few	14	NA	TRBJ2-1	CASSGAGTDNEQFF	TGTGCCAGTAGTGGGGCCGGGACTGATAATGAGCAGTTCTTC
TRBV9	NA	16	TRBD2	TRBJ2-7	CASSASGTSGSYEQYF	TGTGCCAGCAGCGCGTCCGGGACTAGCGGGAGCTACGAGCAGTACTTC
TRBV25-1	NA	16	TRBD1	TRBJ2-7	CASSEIGTGTIHEQYF	TGTGCCAGCAGTGAAATCGGGACAGGGACTATACACGAGCAGTACTTC
TRBV5-4	once	12	TRBD1	TRBJ2-1	CASRLDRNEQFF	TGTGCCAGCAGATTGGACAGGAATGAGCAGTTCTTC
TRBV6-1	NA	17	NA	TRBJ2-7	CASSEGETIDSSYEQYF	TGTGCCAGCAGTGAAGGGGAGACCATCGATAGCTCCTACGAGCAGTACTTC
TRBV12-2	NA	13	NA	TRBJ2-7	CASRLRHIYEQYF	TGTGCAAGTCGCCTACGACATATCTACGAGCAGTACTTC
TRBV5-5	once	16	TRBD1	TRBJ2-7	CASSRTATGSLYEQYF	TGTGCCAGCAGCCGAACGGCGACAGGGAGTCTCTACGAGCAGTACTTC
TRBV30	NA	14	TRBD2	TRBJ2-7	CAWRSSGASYEQYF	TGTGCCTGGAGATCTAGCGGGGCTTCCTACGAGCAGTACTTC
TRBV11-2	NA	15	TRBD2	TRBJ2-7	CASSYLMERGYEQYF	TGTGCCAGCAGCTACCTTATGGAGCGGGGCTACGAGCAGTACTTC
TRBV6-5	once	14	NA	TRBJ2-7	CASSYGDNNYEQYF	TGTGCCAGCAGTTATGGAGACAACAACTACGAGCAGTACTTC
TRBV7-7	NA	14	NA	TRBJ2-2	CASSPSGNTGELFF	TGTGCTAGCAGCCCGAGCGGGAACACCGGGGAGCTGTTTTTT